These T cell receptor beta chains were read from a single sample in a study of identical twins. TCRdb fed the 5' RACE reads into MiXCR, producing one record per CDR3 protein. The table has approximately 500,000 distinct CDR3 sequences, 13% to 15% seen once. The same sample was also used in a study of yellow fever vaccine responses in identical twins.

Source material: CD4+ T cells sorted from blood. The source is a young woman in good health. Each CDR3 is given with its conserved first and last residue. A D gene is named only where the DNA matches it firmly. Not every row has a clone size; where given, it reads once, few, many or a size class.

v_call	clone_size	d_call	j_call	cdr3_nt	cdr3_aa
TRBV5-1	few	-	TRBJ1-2	TGCGCCAGCAGCTTCGAAAGAGGGTCAACGGCTACAGGCTACACCTTC	CASSFERGSTATGYTF
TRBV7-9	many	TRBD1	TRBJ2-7	TGTGCCAGCAGCCACTCGGGACAGATGAACGAGCAGTACTTC	CASSHSGQMNEQYF
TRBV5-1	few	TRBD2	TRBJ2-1	TGCGCCAGCAGTCCACCAACTAGCGGGAGGGCCAATGAGCAGTTCTTC	CASSPPTSGRANEQFF
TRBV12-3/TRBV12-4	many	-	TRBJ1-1	TGTGCCAGCAGTATGGGACTGCTGAACACTGAAGCTTTCTTT	CASSMGLLNTEAFF
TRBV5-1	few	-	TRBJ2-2	TGCGCCAGCAGCCCTATGGTAATTCGTACCGGGGAGCTGTTTTTT	CASSPMVIRTGELFF
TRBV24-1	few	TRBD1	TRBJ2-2	TGTGCCACCAGTGAAAACGGACAGGGAAACACCGGGGAGCTGTTTTTT	CATSENGQGNTGELFF
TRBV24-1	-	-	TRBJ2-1	TGTGCCACCGGTAAGGGGGGTTACTATGAGCAGTTCTTC	CATGKGGYYEQFF
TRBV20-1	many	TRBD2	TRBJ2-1	TGCAGTGCTAGAGGGACTAGCCGAAGTGAGCAGTTCTTC	CSARGTSRSEQFF
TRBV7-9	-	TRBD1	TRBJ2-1	TGTGCCAGCAGCTTTTCAGGGGGCTGGAATGAGCAGTTCTTC	CASSFSGGWNEQFF
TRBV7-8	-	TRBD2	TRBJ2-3	TGTGCCAGCAGCTTACGGGGGAGCGGGGGGTTCGGCACAGATACGCAGTATTTT	CASSLRGSGGFGTDTQYF
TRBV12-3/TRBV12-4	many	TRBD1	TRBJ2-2	TGTGCCAGCAGTTTGGTACAGGGGGACACCGGGGAGCTGTTTTTT	CASSLVQGDTGELFF
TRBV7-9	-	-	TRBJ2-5	TGTGCCAGCAGCCACGACGGGATCCAAGAGACCCAGTACTTC	CASSHDGIQETQYF
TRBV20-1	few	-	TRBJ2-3	TGCAGTGCTAGAGACCCCTCAAAGAGCGGCACAGATACGCAGTATTTT	CSARDPSKSGTDTQYF
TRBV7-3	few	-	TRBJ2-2	TGTGCCAGCAGCCCTGACAGTAGCAGCGGGGAGCTGTTTTTT	CASSPDSSSGELFF
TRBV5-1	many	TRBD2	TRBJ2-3	TGCGCCAGCAGCTTGGCGGGACTAGGAAGCACAGATACGCAGTATTTT	CASSLAGLGSTDTQYF
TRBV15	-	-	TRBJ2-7	TGTGCCACCAGCAGAGGGGAACAGGCGGGCCTCTCCTACGAGCAGTACTTC	CATSRGEQAGLSYEQYF
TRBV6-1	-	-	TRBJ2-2	TGTGCCAGCAGTATCAGGAATGCGAACACCGGGGAGCTGTTTTTT	CASSIRNANTGELFF
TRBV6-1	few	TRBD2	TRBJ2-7	TGTGCCACCCGGACTAGCGGGAGACACGAGCAGTACTTC	CATRTSGRHEQYF
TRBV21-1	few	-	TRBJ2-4	TGTGCCAGCACCTTCTGGGGCGGGACGGCCAAAAACATTCAGTACTTC	CASTFWGGTAKNIQYF
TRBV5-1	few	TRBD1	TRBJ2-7	TGCGCCAGCAGCCCCAGGACAGGGGGTGGCGAGCAGTACTTC	CASSPRTGGGEQYF
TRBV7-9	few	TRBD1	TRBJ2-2	TGTGCCAGCAGCTTATATGGATGGGACAGGGCGACCGGGGAGCTGTTTTTT	CASSLYGWDRATGELFF
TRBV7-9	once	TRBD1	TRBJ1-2	TGTGCCAGCGGGGCCGGGACAGTATATGGCTACACCTTC	CASGAGTVYGYTF
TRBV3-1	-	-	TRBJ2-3	TGTGCCAGCAGCCACACAGACTATACAGATACGCAGTATTTT	CASSHTDYTDTQYF
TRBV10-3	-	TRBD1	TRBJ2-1	TGTGCCATCAGTGCCGGGACAGGAGCCTACAATGAGCAGTTCTTC	CAISAGTGAYNEQFF
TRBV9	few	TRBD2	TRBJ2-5	TGTGCCAGCAGCGGGGGACTAGCGGGCCAAGAGACCCAGTACTTC	CASSGGLAGQETQYF
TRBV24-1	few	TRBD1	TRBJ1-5	TGTGCCACCAGTGACCGCGGACAGGGGGCCGGGCAGCCCCAGCATTTT	CATSDRGQGAGQPQHF
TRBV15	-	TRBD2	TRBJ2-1	TGTGCCACCAGCAGAGTTAGCGGGGGACCATACAATGAGCAGTTCTTC	CATSRVSGGPYNEQFF
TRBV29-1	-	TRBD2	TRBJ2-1	TGCAGCGCCGCGACGGGAGGGCCCAATGAGCAGTTCTTC	CSAATGGPNEQFF
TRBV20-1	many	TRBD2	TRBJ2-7	TGCAGTGCTTACGGACTAGTCGACGAGCAGTACTTC	CSAYGLVDEQYF
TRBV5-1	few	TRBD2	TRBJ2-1	TGCGCCAGCAGCTCTACCGCAAGGACTAGCGGAGGCAATGAGCAGTTCTTC	CASSSTARTSGGNEQFF
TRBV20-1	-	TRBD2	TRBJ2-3	TGCAGTGCTGACGTAGCGGGGGCCACAGATACGCAGTATTTT	CSADVAGATDTQYF
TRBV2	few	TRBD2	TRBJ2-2	TGTGCCAGCAGTGATAATCGGACTAGCGGGAGAGGTATCACCGGGGAGCTGTTTTTT	CASSDNRTSGRGITGELFF
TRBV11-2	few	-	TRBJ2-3	TGTGCCAGCAGCTTACCGTTCGCAACAGATACGCAGTATTTT	CASSLPFATDTQYF
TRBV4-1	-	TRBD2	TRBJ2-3	TGCGCCAGCAGGCCACAAGCTCTAGCGGGGGTCACAGATACGCAGTATTTT	CASRPQALAGVTDTQYF
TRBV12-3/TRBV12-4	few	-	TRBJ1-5	TGTGCCAGCAGTGGCGACCCTTTAGGACATCAGCCCCAGCATTTT	CASSGDPLGHQPQHF
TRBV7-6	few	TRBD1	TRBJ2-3	TGTGCCAGCAGCCGATCTATCTTAAAACAGGGGTACACAGATACGCAGTATTTT	CASSRSILKQGYTDTQYF